The 15 T cell receptor beta chains below were found in one sample sequenced in a study of cytomegalovirus exposure and HLA in healthy donors. PCR employed 60 Vbeta and 13 Jbeta primers. Only in-frame clones appear in the TCRdb table, and some are missing; sequencing was by immunoSEQ multiplex PCR. The sample lists over 100,000 clones, around 73% occurring once. The specimen was PBMCs. These receptors were collected from a female donor in good health and CMV-seronegative.

The CDR3 coding sequence is TGTGCCAGCAGCGCCGAGGGGGTTTCCTATGGCTACACCTTC. It is translated as CASSAEGVSYGYTF. The chain has TRBV5-5 and TRBJ1-2, with D perhaps TRBD1 (6 bases). V shed 4 bases and J shed 4 bases, with 14 bases lying between them. Germline loops: CDR1 SGHKS, CDR2 YYEKEE (reference sequence). The CDR3 length is 14 residues.

As concerns this clone: This CDR3 is also generated by other DNA sequences in the sample. V gene TRBV11-2 combines with J gene TRBJ1-1; D perhaps matches TRBD1 (6 bases). There are 15 residues in the CDR3. With 1 base removed from V and 4 bases from J, the gap between germline ends came to 13 bases. Germline values: CDR1 SGHAT, CDR2 FQNNGV. The CDR3 DNA follows: TGTGCCAGCAGCTTAGCACAGGGCGGGGGCACTGAAGCTTTCTTT. It encodes CASSLAQGGGTEAFF.

This rearrangement joins TRBV5-1 to TRBJ2-3; 7 bases match TRBD2. Unmatched junction bases numbered 4, after V lost 3 bases and J lost 0 bases. Germline V lookup: CDR1 SGHRS, CDR2 YFSETQ. CDR3 length: 15 amino acids. CDR3: CASSSSGPSTDTQYF. The CDR3, as DNA: TGCGCCAGCAGCTCTAGCGGCCCTAGCACAGATACGCAGTATTTT.

The rearrangement joins TRBV25-1 to TRBJ2-2; 8 positions agree with TRBD1. There are 16 residues in the CDR3. Germline-derived CDR1 and CDR2 are MGHDK and SYGVNS. J was trimmed by 2 bases and V by 3 bases; bases with no gene match: 5. CDR3 nucleotides: TGTGCCAGCAGTGATCCCGACAGGGGTAACACCGGGGAGCTGTTTTTT. This codes for CASSDPDRGNTGELFF.

The chain carries TRBV18 and TRBJ2-5, with TRBD1 identical over 8 bases. Judging by the DNA end, TRBJ2-7 fits better; the J call may be wrong. The CDR3 runs 14 residues. Germline V lookup: CDR1 KGHSH, CDR2 LQKENI. The DNA for the CDR3 is TGTGCCAGCTCACCACTGGGACAGGACTACGAGCAGTACTTC. It yields the protein CASSPLGQDYEQYF.

The V gene is TRBV30, the J gene TRBJ1-1; D is ambiguous. Germline V CDR1 and CDR2: GTSNPN, SVGIG (reference sequence). Trimming took 3 bases from V and 5 from J, leaving 7 bases between them. The CDR3 runs 11 residues. The CDR3 reads CAWSRGTEAFF. CDR3 nucleotides: TGTGCCTGGAGCCGAGGGACTGAAGCTTTCTTT.

This chain uses TRBV9 with TRBJ1-2, with D unresolved. V was trimmed by 4 bases and J by 3 bases, leaving 4 bases between them. CDR1 SGDLS and CDR2 YYNGEE come from the germline V gene. This CDR3 has 11 amino acids. The CDR3 spells CASSPDYGYTF. CDR3 in DNA: TGTGCCAGCAGCCCCGACTATGGCTACACCTTC.

The chain recombines TRBV7-3 with TRBJ2-7; 9 bases are shared with TRBD2. The germline CDR1 and CDR2 sequences are SGHTA and FQGTGA. Trimming cost V 1 base and J 2 bases; bases outside gene matches: 6. The CDR3 is made up of 16 amino acids. The CDR3 sequence is CASSLSPSGTPYEQYF. The DNA of the CDR3 is TGTGCCAGCAGCTTAAGCCCTAGCGGGACCCCCTACGAGCAGTACTTC.

This clone has only a few counts. J is TRBJ1-2 and V is TRBV18; TRBD1 matches at 9 bases. From germline, CDR1 is KGHSH and CDR2 LQKENI. The J segment lost 3 bases and the V segment lost 5 bases, leaving 7 bases of the junction unmatched. The CDR3 spans 15 residues. CDR3 sequence: CASSSRDRAHYGYTF. CDR3 DNA: TGTGCCAGCTCATCGAGGGACAGGGCCCACTATGGCTACACCTTC.

This chain joins TRBV27 and TRBJ2-3; the match to TRBD2 covers 8 bases. The CDR3 loop spans 17 amino acids. The germline V gene has CDR1 MNHEY and CDR2 SMNVEV (reference sequence). The J segment lost 5 bases and the V segment lost 2 bases, leaving 12 bases of the junction unmatched. CDR3 sequence: CASSLRYPGGLGDTQYF. The CDR3 region has the DNA TGTGCCAGCAGTTTACGGTACCCGGGAGGGCTCGGAGATACGCAGTATTTT.

This sequence joins TRBV18 and TRBJ1-4; 9 positions match TRBD1. The germline V gene encodes CDR1 KGHSH and CDR2 LQKENI. This CDR3 region has 15 residues. J gave up 6 bases and V 0 bases, and 2 bases lay outside the gene matches. CDR3 in amino acids: CASSPPGQGHEKLFF. The CDR3 DNA sequence: TGTGCCAGCTCACCACCGGGACAGGGACATGAAAAACTGTTTTTT.

The rearrangement uses TRBV10-3 and TRBJ2-2, with 8 positions matching TRBD2. This CDR3 is 14 amino acids long. Looked up from germline, CDR1 is ENHRY and CDR2 is SYGVKD. V lost 10 bases and J lost 3; bases outside the gene matches: 7. The chain's CDR3 is CATWSGRDTGELFF. DNA for the CDR3: TGTGCCACCTGGAGCGGGAGAGACACCGGGGAGCTGTTTTTT.

The chain carries TRBV4-3 and TRBJ1-5; D is unclear. The CDR3 totals 13 residues. Trimming removed 0 bases from V and 5 bases from J, with 5 bases in between. In germline, CDR1 is LGHNA, CDR2 YSLEER. DNA for the CDR3: TGCGCCAGCAGCCAAGAGGAGGATCAGCCCCAGCATTTT. Translation: CASSQEEDQPQHF.

The chain uses TRBV6-4 and TRBJ2-1; TRBD1 matches 7 bases. V was pared by 3 bases and J by 2 bases, with 7 bases of the junction left unmatched. CDR3 length: 16 amino acids. Germline V lookup: CDR1 MRHNA, CDR2 SNTAGT. CDR3 loop: CASSESGQSPYNEQFF. In DNA form, the CDR3 reads TGTGCCAGCAGTGAGTCGGGACAGTCCCCCTACAATGAGCAGTTCTTC.

In regard to this clone: The same CDR3 arises from other DNA sequences in this sample as well. This chain uses TRBV10-2 with TRBJ2-5; 9 bases are a match to TRBD1. Germline CDR1 and CDR2: WSHSY and SAAADI. The CDR3 runs 15 residues. With 0 bases clipped from V and 5 bases from J, the junction kept 4 bases outside the gene matches. The CDR3 spells CASSESDRGGETQYF. CDR3 in DNA: TGCGCCAGCAGTGAGTCGGACAGGGGAGGTGAGACCCAGTACTTC.